Below are 15 T cell receptor beta chains sequenced from a single sample in a study of blood T cell repertoires in COVID-19. Measured with immunoSEQ multiplex PCR; TCRdb has only the in-frame clones, and not every one. Among 350,000 to 450,000 clones, 85% were seen once, and the ten largest hold roughly 3.9%. Material: peripheral blood. The receptor source for this set is a woman aged 18-29 years with acute or convalescent COVID-19.

This rearrangement joins TRBV7-9 to TRBJ2-1, with TRBD1 identical over 11 bases. Germline V gives CDR1 SEHNR, CDR2 FQNEAQ (reference sequence). Trimming took 6 bases from V and 0 from J; bases not matched to a gene: 1. This CDR3 comprises 15 residues. The CDR3: CASRGQGDSYNEQFF. CDR3 nucleotides: TGTGCCAGCAGGGGACAGGGGGACTCCTACAATGAGCAGTTCTTC.

The genes are TRBV12-5 and TRBJ2-5; 12 nucleotides match TRBD1. Germline assignment: CDR1 LGHNT and CDR2 FRNRAP. This CDR3 spans 15 amino acids. With V trimmed by 5 bases and J by 5 bases, 6 bases remained unmatched. CDR3 DNA: TGTGCTAGTGGTGGGACAGGGGGCGCGGGGGAGACCCAGTACTTC. This encodes CASGGTGGAGETQYF. Looking up the rest from reference TRBV12-5 and TRBJ2-5 gives the full variable domain: DARVTQTPRHKVTEMGQEVTMRCQPILGHNTVFWYRQTMMQGLELLAYFRNRAPLDDSGMPKDRFSAEMPDATLATLKIQPSEPRDSAVYFCASGGTGGAGETQYFGPGTRLLVL.

The CDR3 sequence: CASRGGSDTQYF. The CDR3, as DNA: TGTGCCAGTCGCGGGGGGTCAGATACGCAGTATTTT. The chain has TRBV19 and TRBJ2-3; 8 nucleotides agree with TRBD2. V gave up 8 bases and J gave up 4 bases; unmatched junction bases: 2. Germline lookup yields CDR1 LNHDA and CDR2 SQIVND (reference sequence). CDR3 size: 12 residues.

This chain joins TRBV6-6 and TRBJ1-5; tentatively, D is TRBD1 (6 bases). The CDR3 spans 13 residues. Between the trimmed V and J ends, which lost 10 bases and 0 bases, there was a span of 10 bases. Germline V CDR1 and CDR2: MNHNY, SVGAGI (reference sequence). CDR3: CATWTDSNQPQHF. The CDR3 DNA follows: TGTGCCACGTGGACAGATAGCAATCAGCCCCAGCATTTT.

The chain carries TRBV7-3 and TRBJ1-3; 9 bases align to TRBD1. CDR1 and CDR2 (germline): SGHTA, FQGTGA. Unmatched junction bases numbered 4, after V lost 5 bases and J lost 2 bases. The CDR3 totals 15 residues. The CDR3 loop is CASSPTGGPGNTIYF. CDR3 DNA: TGTGCCAGCAGCCCGACAGGGGGACCTGGAAACACCATATATTTT.

CDR3 sequence (DNA): TGTGCCAGCAGTCCCGCCCGGGGGTTGACTGAAGCTTTCTTT. The encoded protein is CASSPARGLTEAFF. The chain recombines TRBV27 with TRBJ1-1, with a weak D call TRBD1 (5 bases). The V gene's germline CDR1 is MNHEY and CDR2 SMNVEV (reference sequence). The CDR3 covers 14 residues. V dropped 5 bases and J dropped 5 bases, with 15 bases sitting between them.

The chain carries TRBV11-2 and TRBJ1-1; D not resolved. The CDR3 totals 13 residues. Germline values: CDR1 SGHAT, CDR2 FQNNGV. Trimming removed 4 bases at V and 4 bases at J, with 10 bases between. The CDR3 nucleotides are TGTGCCAGCAGCTCGACCGAGGTCACTGAAGCTTTCTTT. This translates into CASSSTEVTEAFF.

The chain couples TRBV30 to TRBJ1-5; 9 nucleotides agree with TRBD1. CDR3 size: 15 residues. CDR1 and CDR2 from the germline V gene are GTSNPN and SVGIG (reference sequence). V lost 2 bases and J lost 6; bases outside the gene matches: 8. CDR3 nucleotide sequence: TGTGCCTGGAGTCTTCGGGACAGGGAGTTTCAGCCCCAGCATTTT. It codes for CAWSLRDREFQPQHF.

This chain connects TRBV28 to TRBJ1-5, with D unclear. In germline, CDR1 is MDHEN, CDR2 SYDVKM. The CDR3 sequence is 14 residues long. The V gene lost 5 bases and the J gene lost 0 bases, with 8 bases spanning the gap. In DNA form, the CDR3 reads TGTGCCAGCAGTCGGTCCTTTAGCAATCAGCCCCAGCATTTT. Translation gives CASSRSFSNQPQHF. The variable domain in full, with the rest retrieved from reference TRBV28 and TRBJ1-5, is DVKVTQSSRYLVKRTGEKVFLECVQDMDHENMFWYRQDPGLGLRLIYFSYDVKMKEKGDIPEGYSVSREKKERFSLILESASTNQTSMYLCASSRSFSNQPQHFGDGTRLSIL.

The V call is TRBV6-5, the J call TRBJ2-7, with a possible D match to TRBD1 (5 bases). V dropped 0 bases and J dropped 7 bases, with 10 bases sitting between them. From germline, CDR1 is MNHEY and CDR2 SVGAGI. The CDR3 covers 13 residues. The CDR3, as DNA: TGTGCCAGCAGTTACTCTCTTGCAGGGGAGCAGTACTTC. Its translation is CASSYSLAGEQYF.

The CDR3 region has the DNA TGTGCCAGTAGTACCGGAGTGGTCGGGGGGACTGAAGCTTTCTTT. Its translation: CASSTGVVGGTEAFF. J is TRBJ1-1 and V is TRBV19; TRBD1 might be the D (5 bases). Germline V gene sequence: CDR1 LNHDA, CDR2 SQIVND (reference sequence). The CDR3 is 15 residues long. Deletions cut 4 bases from V and 5 bases from J, with 17 bases between.

The CDR3 is CASTSGSPTDTQYF. The CDR3 bases are TGTGCCAGCACTAGCGGGAGTCCGACAGATACGCAGTATTTT. V usage is TRBV25-1 and J usage is TRBJ2-3, with 10 positions matching TRBD2. Germline V gene data show CDR1 as MGHDK and CDR2 as SYGVNS. The CDR3 length is 14 residues. J gave up 3 bases and V 7 bases, and 4 bases lay outside the gene matches.

The rearrangement links TRBV19 to TRBJ1-5; 10 nucleotides agree with TRBD1. This CDR3 has 15 residues. Germline loops: CDR1 LNHDA, CDR2 SQIVND (reference sequence). With 3 bases clipped from V and 7 bases from J, the junction kept 6 bases outside the gene matches. Here the CDR3 reads CASSISGTGEQPQHF. The CDR3, as DNA: TGTGCCAGTAGTATCTCCGGGACAGGGGAACAGCCCCAGCATTTT.

The V and J genes are TRBV29-1 and TRBJ1-2, with D possibly being TRBD1 (6 bases). From germline, CDR1 is SQVTM and CDR2 ANQGSEA. The CDR3 extends over 16 amino acids. Deletions cut 5 bases from V and 1 base from J, with 20 bases between. The CDR3 DNA sequence: TGCAGCGTTCAGACAACCAAGTACAGGGTTAACTATGGCTACACCTTC. Its protein is CSVQTTKYRVNYGYTF.

V and J are TRBV5-4 and TRBJ1-2, with TRBD1 identical over 7 bases. This CDR3 is built from 14 residues. Germline lookup yields CDR1 SGHNT and CDR2 YYREEE (reference sequence). V was pared by 4 bases and J by 4 bases, with 7 bases of the junction left unmatched. The CDR3 coding sequence is TGTGCCAGCAGCAACGCCGGGACAGTCTATGGCTACACCTTC. Protein: CASSNAGTVYGYTF.